Reported below is one TCR beta chain. The specificity of this receptor is unknown. The record has no base qualities; no much larger clone is one base away. This sample was taken from a study of blood T cell repertoires in COVID-19 (TCRdb year 2020). For context, the study as a whole: The collaborator samples originated in the United States, Italy and Spain and spanned the acute and convalescent phases of COVID-19. The material from the prospective study consisted of cDNA or gDNA derived from T cells, B-cell-depleted T cells, or PBMCs. Subjects who had been exposed to COVID-19, were actively infected with it, or had recovered from it provided the deeply sampled blood TCRbeta repertoires that made up the dataset. The repertoires were made available in a free public database intended to serve as a resource for research on the immune response to SARS-CoV-2. The samples were drawn from two sources: the first 160 participants of the ongoing ImmuneRACE study, and 1,000 to 1,500 subjects contributed by 6 global collaborators. Nearly every sample came with metadata listing a de-identified subject ID, COVID-19 status, age in years and sex. Where available, HLA class I and class II types were obtained from metadata supplied by the sample provider rather than from assay-based typing. Findings and caveats that apply to the study as a whole: The amount of clinical and demographic metadata varied by source and participant and was provided uncurated.

Each collaborating institution followed its own protocols to collect whole blood in K2EDTA tubes. For TCRbeta analysis, collaborators shipped samples as frozen whole blood, isolated PBMCs, or DNA extracted from either of those sample types. The germline V gene specifies MNHNS as CDR1 and SASEGT as CDR2. V is trimmed back by 1 base and J by 8 bases, and the junction contains 2 bases that no gene match accounts for. The CDR3 contains 14 residues, cysteine and phenylalanine counted. Solely the CDR3 DNA is kept, with 42 bases framed from the first base. The immunoSEQ Assay, a bias-controlled multiplex PCR, was used to amplify TCRbeta CDR3 regions from genomic DNA. In the paper's pipeline: Nucleated cell counts per sample were estimated from amplification of reference gene primers within the assay. To quantify the absolute abundance of each unique TCRbeta CDR3 rearrangement, sequence reads were collapsed and filtered. For each sample, productive Simpson clonality was calculated as the square root of Simpson's diversity index over productive rearrangements. TCRdb mirrors the immuneACCESS table, restricted to in-frame sequences. Some clones are absent from its copies; in checked studies, under half trace to an unresolved V gene, and the reason for the others is unknown. V and J calls and clone size are those listed in that table; D and trimming were worked out from the DNA. The sample has just over 95,000 clones on record, around 76% of them singletons. About 20% of the sample goes to the ten largest clones.

The rearranged segments are TRBV6-1 and TRBJ1-4; TRBD1 agrees with 9 junctional bases. This sequence was found in a man older than 75 with acute or convalescent COVID-19. The sequenced sample consisted of peripheral blood. The CDR3 has the sequence CASSEDRGREKLFF. The nucleotide sequence is given as TGTGCCAGCAGTGAAGACAGGGGGCGCGAAAAACTGTTTTTT.